This T cell receptor beta chain was identified in a study of cytomegalovirus exposure and HLA in healthy donors. Overall study: Per a later analysis, the roughly 690 first-cohort and 120 validation repertoires shared one platform.

Study-wide points: Subsequent analysis found a tendency for first-cohort TCR clusters to co-occur within the 100 to 150 validation repertoires.

This CDR3 has 16 residues. Germline-derived CDR1 and CDR2 are KGHSH and LQKENI. Trimming shortened V by 3 bases and J by 4 bases, and 18 bases separated the two germline ends. The method was immunoSEQ multiplex PCR; TCRdb's version includes in-frame clones alone and lacks a portion of them. The sample lists under 250,000 clones; around four fifths were seen once. On this clone: As yet, its antigen is unknown.

This receptor was taken from a woman aged 18-29 years in good health and CMV-seronegative. Material: PBMCs. This sequence joins TRBV18 and TRBJ1-1; D uncertain. CDR3 residues: CASSPSLGEVGTEAFF. The CDR3 DNA reads TGTGCCAGCTCACCGAGTCTCGGGGAGGTTGGCACTGAAGCTTTCTTT.